One and the same sample provided the 26 T cell receptor beta chains below, sequenced in a study of blood T cells in healthy people across ages. Combining a sample-barcoded 5' primer with a J-beta primer mix, a second PCR ran for roughly 7 to 11 cycles. TCRdb reprocessed the 5' RACE reads via MiXCR and lists one record per CDR3 protein. The table shows approximately 810,000 distinct CDR3 sequences, with around 30% occurring only once. The specimen was blood. The receptors were sampled from a woman at least 80 years old in good health.

This clonotype appeared a few times. The rearrangement uses TRBV7-8 and TRBJ2-5; the D is unclear. Germline lookup yields CDR1 SGHVS and CDR2 FQNEAQ. The ends were cut back, 3 bases at V and 2 bases at J, with 19 bases in the middle. The CDR3 contains 17 residues. CDR3: CASSFYFELGRQETQYF. In DNA form, the CDR3 reads TGTGCCAGCAGCTTCTACTTCGAATTGGGCCGGCAAGAGACCCAGTACTTC.

This clonotype was seen repeatedly, ten times or more. V gene TRBV7-9 combines with J gene TRBJ1-2; possible D gene TRBD1, 6 bases. Per the germline V gene, CDR1 is SEHNR and CDR2 is FQNEAQ (reference sequence). The CDR3 is made up of 14 amino acids. Trimming took 11 bases from V and 5 from J, leaving 21 bases between them. CDR3 bases: TGTGCCGGGGGGACACGGGGCGCGGGTTATGGCTACACCTTC. It is translated as CAGGTRGAGYGYTF.

The chain combines TRBV6-5 with TRBJ1-6; 9 bases fit TRBD1. Trimming removed 5 bases from V and 10 bases from J; junction bases left unmatched: 9. This CDR3 region has 15 residues. The germline V gene encodes CDR1 MNHEY and CDR2 SVGAGI. The CDR3 loop reads CASSTGTGLRSPLHF. The CDR3, as DNA: TGTGCCAGCAGTACCGGGACAGGGCTGAGGTCACCCCTCCACTTT.

As to this clonotype: Compared with germline, one end of the junction differs, possibly owing to a read error. The V call is TRBV6-1, the J call TRBJ2-7, with D tentatively TRBD1 (6 bases). Germline V CDR1 and CDR2: MNHNS, SASEGT. CDR3 length equals 16 residues. The CDR3 reads CAGSGPRRGSPYEQYF. In DNA form, the CDR3 reads TGTGCCGGCAGTGGGCCCCGCAGGGGAAGTCCCTACGAGCAGTACTTC.

For this clonotype: One base away lies a much larger clone, so this may be a sequencing read error. This chain uses TRBV5-1 with TRBJ2-3; D is undetermined. V lost 3 bases to trimming and J lost 4 bases, with 12 bases between them. CDR3 length: 14 amino acids. Germline lookup yields CDR1 SGHRS and CDR2 YFSETQ. CDR3 residues: CASSWRGFPDTQYF. DNA of the CDR3: TGCGCCAGCAGCTGGAGAGGATTTCCAGATACGCAGTATTTT.

At least ten counts were recorded for this clonotype. This rearrangement joins TRBV15 to TRBJ2-5, with TRBD2 identical over 14 bases. The CDR3 contains 17 residues. With V trimmed by 1 base and J by 5 bases, 6 bases remained unmatched. Germline V gene lookup returns CDR1 LNHNV and CDR2 YYDKDF (reference sequence). The DNA for the CDR3 is TGTGCCACCAGCAGAGCGACTAGCGGGAGGGGCTTGGAGACCCAGTACTTC. Translation gives CATSRATSGRGLETQYF.

This clonotype was picked up many times. The chain combines TRBV27 with TRBJ2-1, with TRBD1 matching over 8 bases. Germline assignment: CDR1 MNHEY and CDR2 SMNVEV (reference sequence). The CDR3 length is 15 residues. Trimming took 6 bases from V and 6 from J; bases not matched to a gene: 10. The CDR3 protein is CASRKGQGSSNEQFF. DNA for the CDR3: TGTGCCAGCAGGAAAGGACAGGGAAGTAGCAATGAGCAGTTCTTC.

As to this clonotype: A clone one base away is much larger, so this may be a read error. This sequence joins TRBV12-3 or TRBV12-4 and TRBJ2-1, with D possibly TRBD1 on 6 matching bases. The CDR3 is made up of 11 amino acids. V dropped 6 bases and J dropped 14 bases, with 14 bases sitting between them. CDR3 loop: CASRVGAAEFF. The CDR3 DNA reads TGTGCCAGCAGGGTGGGGGCAGCGGAGTTCTTC.

V is TRBV11-3 and J is TRBJ2-3; no clear D gene. Trimming removed 7 bases at V and 1 base at J, with 12 bases between. The CDR3 is 14 residues long. Germline assignment: CDR1 SGHNT and CDR2 YENEEA. The CDR3 protein is CASKPNYRTDTQYF. The CDR3 DNA reads as TGTGCCAGCAAGCCGAATTACCGCACAGATACGCAGTATTTT.

Regarding this clonotype: A much larger clonotype is one base distant, so this may be a read error. V usage is TRBV9 and J usage is TRBJ2-1; D is uncertain. The better agreement between TRBJ2-7 and the DNA end casts doubt on the J call. Germline lookup yields CDR1 SGDLS and CDR2 YYNGEE. The CDR3 has 13 amino acids. CDR3: CASSGGNYNEQYF. The CDR3 region has the DNA TGTGCCAGCAGCGGCGGAAACTACAATGAGCAGTACTTC.

The genes are TRBV5-1 and TRBJ1-1; TRBD1 might be the D (5 bases). The CDR3 consists of 15 residues. The germline V and J ends were trimmed by 0 bases and 1 base, with 10 bases remaining between them. Germline CDR1 is SGHRS and CDR2 is YFSETQ. The CDR3 is CASSLVAGTNTEAFF. As DNA, the CDR3 is TGCGCCAGCAGCTTGGTGGCAGGGACGAACACTGAAGCTTTCTTT.

Comment on this clonotype: A read error may be the cause here, since a much bigger clone is one base away. The gene calls are TRBV6-2 or TRBV6-3 and TRBJ2-3, with unresolved D. Germline-derived CDR1 and CDR2 are MNHEY and SVGEGT. The CDR3 extends over 11 amino acids. The CDR3: CASRYWDTQYF. CDR3 in DNA: TGTGCCAGCAGGTACTGGGATACGCAGTATTTT.

This clonotype was seen a handful of times. The V gene is TRBV13, the J gene TRBJ2-7, with 7 bases lining up with TRBD1. The CDR3 is 14 amino acids. V dropped 5 bases and J dropped 2; count of bases not matched to a gene: 6. Germline lookup yields CDR1 PRHDT and CDR2 FYEKMQ (reference sequence). CDR3 residues: CASSNRQGAYEQYF. The CDR3 DNA reads as TGTGCCAGCAGCAATAGACAGGGTGCCTACGAGCAGTACTTC.

This clonotype has only a few counts. V gene TRBV7-2 combines with J gene TRBJ2-2; D ambiguous. The V end was cut by 5 bases, the J end by 2 bases, with 9 bases between. Germline CDR1 is SGHTA and CDR2 is FQGNSA. This CDR3 has 14 amino acids. The DNA of the CDR3 is TGTGCCAGCAGCACCACAGTTAACACCGGGGAGCTGTTTTTT. Translated, it gives CASSTTVNTGELFF.

This clonotype was detected many times. The chain uses TRBV7-9 and TRBJ2-1; 7 bases agree with TRBD1. With V trimmed by 4 bases and J by 0 bases, 3 bases remained unmatched. The germline gives CDR1 SEHNR, CDR2 FQNEAQ (reference sequence). The CDR3 length is 15 residues. The CDR3 region is CASSSTGISYNEQFF. The DNA of the CDR3 is TGTGCCAGCAGCTCGACAGGGATCTCCTACAATGAGCAGTTCTTC.

This chain joins TRBV5-1 and TRBJ2-1; a weak D match, TRBD1 (6 bases). This CDR3 contains 12 residues. CDR1 and CDR2 (germline): SGHRS, YFSETQ. The ends were cut back, 6 bases at V and 7 bases at J, with 11 bases in the middle. CDR3 residues: CASNRRGNEQFF. The DNA of the CDR3 is TGCGCCAGCAACCGCAGGGGAAATGAGCAGTTCTTC.

This clonotype was seen repeatedly, ten times or more. The chain links TRBV6-1 to TRBJ2-1; a weak D match, TRBD1 (6 bases). V was cut by 8 bases and J by 3 bases, with 11 bases left in between. Germline V gives CDR1 MNHNS, CDR2 SASEGT. The CDR3 extends over 13 amino acids. CDR3 residues: CASRTVLYNEQFF. The CDR3 bases are TGTGCCAGCCGGACAGTTCTCTACAATGAGCAGTTCTTC.

V is TRBV30 and J is TRBJ2-3, with 7 bases identical to TRBD1. The germline V gene encodes CDR1 GTSNPN and CDR2 SVGIG (reference sequence). Unmatched junction bases numbered 6, after V lost 2 bases and J lost 4 bases. The CDR3 runs 14 residues. The CDR3 DNA is TGTGCCTGGAGTACCACAGGGGCGGCAGATACGCAGTATTTT. This translates into CAWSTTGAADTQYF.

The genes are TRBV29-1 and TRBJ1-1; possible D gene TRBD1, 6 bases. The CDR3 consists of 12 residues. Germline V gene data show CDR1 as SQVTM and CDR2 as ANQGSEA. The CDR3 bases are TGCACCGCCGGGGGGCAGGGCACTGAAGCTTTCTTT. Translating it yields CTAGGQGTEAFF.

J is TRBJ1-2 and V is TRBV27; perhaps TRBD1 as D (5 bases). Germline CDR1 reads MNHEY; CDR2 reads SMNVEV (reference sequence). This CDR3 region has 14 residues. V lost 5 bases, J lost 8 bases, and 18 bases lay in between. The CDR3 here is CASSLKTGGAGYTF. CDR3 bases: TGTGCCAGCAGTCTTAAAACAGGCGGGGCGGGCTACACCTTC.

This clonotype was counted ten times or more. The V gene is TRBV7-2, the J gene TRBJ1-5; a possible D gene is TRBD1 (6 bases). Trimming removed 4 bases at V and 7 bases at J, with 11 bases between. CDR3 length: 13 amino acids. In germline, CDR1 is SGHTA, CDR2 FQGNSA. The CDR3 loop is CASSYRANQPQHF. The CDR3 DNA reads TGTGCCAGCAGCTACAGGGCCAACCAGCCCCAGCATTTT.

In the case of this clonotype: A read error may explain this, as a much larger clone is one base away. This chain links TRBV6-1 with TRBJ2-3; D is possibly TRBD1 or TRBD2 (5 bases each). Deletions cut 7 bases from V and 4 bases from J, with 18 bases between. Germline CDR1 is MNHNS and CDR2 is SASEGT. The CDR3 has 15 amino acids. CDR3 residues: CASIRPGRGPDTQYF. The CDR3 DNA reads TGTGCCAGCATTAGGCCGGGACGGGGACCAGATACGCAGTATTTT.

Remarks on this clonotype: A much larger clone is a single base away; this may be a read error. The chain carries TRBV6-2 or TRBV6-3 and TRBJ2-1; 10 bases agree with TRBD2. With the DNA end fitting TRBJ2-7 better, the J assignment may be wrong. The germline V gene encodes CDR1 MNHEY and CDR2 SVGEGT. The CDR3 runs to 17 residues. CDR3 sequence reads: CASNPGRTSGPYNEQYF. CDR3 sequence (DNA): TGTGCCAGCAACCCGGGCCGGACTAGCGGACCATACAATGAGCAGTACTTC.

This clonotype was seen at least ten times. The chain uses TRBV10-3 and TRBJ2-3; D possibly corresponds to TRBD1 (5 bases). With 6 bases removed from V and 4 bases from J, the gap between germline ends came to 17 bases. Germline CDR1 and CDR2: ENHRY and SYGVKD. CDR3 length equals 15 residues. This CDR3 reads CAISYDSPGADTQYF. CDR3 sequence (DNA): TGTGCCATCAGCTACGACAGCCCCGGCGCAGATACGCAGTATTTT.

This clonotype has only one observation. A read error may be the cause here, since a much bigger clone is one base away. The chain combines TRBV9 with TRBJ1-2, with 7 positions matching TRBD1. Germline assignment: CDR1 SGDLS and CDR2 YYNGEE. V lost 1 base to trimming and J lost 7 bases; unmatched junction nucleotides: 19. The CDR3 loop spans 18 amino acids. DNA for the CDR3: TGTGCCAGCAGCGTACTGAAAGGCGGGACAGACGGAAGGTTTGGCTACACCTTC. This translates into CASSVLKGGTDGRFGYTF.

This clonotype was picked up one time. V and J are TRBV7-8 and TRBJ2-5, with D perhaps assigned TRBD1 or TRBD2 (5 bases each). CDR1 is SGHVS and CDR2 is FQNEAQ in the germline V gene. The ends were cut back, 10 bases at V and 4 bases at J, with 13 bases in the middle. This CDR3 spans 12 amino acids. As DNA, the CDR3 is TGTGCCACCGGACCGGGGCCAGAGACCCAGTACTTC. It codes for CATGPGPETQYF. Complete variable domain (other parts from reference TRBV7-8 and TRBJ2-5): GAGVSQSPRYKVAKRGQDVALRCDPISGHVSLFWYQQALGQGPEFLTYFQNEAQLDKSGLPSDRFFAERPEGSVSTLKIQRTQQEDSAVYLCATGPGPETQYFGPGTRLLVL.